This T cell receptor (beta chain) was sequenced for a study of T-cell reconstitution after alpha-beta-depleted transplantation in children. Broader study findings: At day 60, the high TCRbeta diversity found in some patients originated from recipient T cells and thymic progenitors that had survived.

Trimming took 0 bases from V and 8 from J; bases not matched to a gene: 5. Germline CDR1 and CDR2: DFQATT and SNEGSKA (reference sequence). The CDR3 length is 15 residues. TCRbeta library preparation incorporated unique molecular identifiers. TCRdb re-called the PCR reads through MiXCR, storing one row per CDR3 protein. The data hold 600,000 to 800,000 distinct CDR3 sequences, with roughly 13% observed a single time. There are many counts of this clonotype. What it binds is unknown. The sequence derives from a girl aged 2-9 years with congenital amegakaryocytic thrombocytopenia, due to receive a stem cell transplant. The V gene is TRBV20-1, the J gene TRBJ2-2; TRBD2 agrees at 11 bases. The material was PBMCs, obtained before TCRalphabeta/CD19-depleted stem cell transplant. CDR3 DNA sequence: TGCAGTGCTAGAGATAGCGGGAGGGCCAATGGGGAGCTGTTTTTT. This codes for CSARDSGRANGELFF.